Sequencing of this T cell receptor beta chain was carried out in a study of Ad26.COV2.S vaccination and SARS-CoV-2 variants (dated by TCRdb to the early 2020s). Turning to the overall study: Vaccine-arm donors came from COV1001, a multicentre, randomized, double-blind, placebo-controlled phase I-IIa trial of Ad26.COV2.S in healthy adults. Dosing of Ad26.COV2.S was intramuscular, at either 5x10^10 or 1x10^11 viral particles, delivered as one shot or as two shots spaced 56 days apart. Sequencing of the TCRbeta repertoire served to evaluate the specificity and breadth of SARS-CoV-2-reactive T cell receptors following Ad26.COV2.S vaccination. A total of approximately 32 samples were included in the TCR-sequenced set, comprising roughly 20 Ad26.COV2.S vaccine recipients, 5 placebo recipients and 8 SARS-CoV-2 convalescent individuals. Trial participants were randomized into five groups of five, in which low-dose or high-dose Ad26.COV2.S was given once or twice, or placebo was given on both occasions. Investigators remained blinded to trial group allocation during experiments and outcome assessment.

In the case of this clone: There is no known antigen for this receptor. Nothing much larger sits one base from this clone, and base qualities are not available.

The intended sense of this specimen's treatment or condition label: 15 to 20 received Ad26.COV2.S at low or high dose, single or two shots; 5 received placebo; per-sample allocation not given. Repertoires of vaccine and placebo recipients were sequenced from samples collected on day 63 after the first injection. In Cohort 1b, about 27 adults aged 18-55 years were enrolled at a single site in Boston, USA, between 29 July and 7 August 2020. As a vaccine, Ad26.COV2.S was a replication-incompetent adenovirus type 26 vector that expressed a prefusion-stabilized SARS-CoV-2 spike protein derived from the original Wuhan strain. The investigation overall reported the following: Comparable non-spike TCR breadth was observed between vaccine and placebo recipients, consistent with only spike being contained in the vaccine. According to the authors, total T cell responses may have been underestimated by the TCR breadth and depth analyses. After vaccination, spike-specific CD8+ and CD4+ T cell responses were reported to show substantial breadth. The study lacked the statistical power to compare responses across vaccine doses or regimens. Compared with placebo recipients, Ad26.COV2.S recipients showed higher spike-specific TCR breadth (P = 0.0014).

The junction carries 13 bases between V and J, which are trimmed by 2 bases and 6 bases respectively. Measured from the cysteine to the phenylalanine, the CDR3 is 14 residues long. The sequence is cut down to CDR3 DNA, 42 bases in frame from base 1. The germline V gene (reference sequence) gives CDR1 as SEHNR and CDR2 as FQNEAQ. The immunoSEQ Assay was used to sequence TCRbeta CDR3 regions. After extraction, genomic DNA underwent amplification by bias-controlled multiplex PCR, followed by high-throughput sequencing. The authors' pipeline ran thus. To quantify the absolute abundance of every unique TCRbeta CDR3 region, sequences were collapsed and filtered. T cell fraction was estimated by normalizing TCRbeta template counts to usable DNA, which was measured by amplifying reference genes present in all nucleated cells. Repertoire TCRs were annotated as SARS-CoV-2-specific by exact matching of V gene, CDR3 amino acid sequence and J gene to a known reactive TCR set. MIRA supplied the reference SARS-CoV-2 TCR set, which was filtered for enrichment in COVID-19-positive ImmuneCODE repertoires so that public or cross-reactive TCRs were removed. Using the MIRA antigens, annotated TCRs were further analysed by specific ORF or by position within an ORF. Depth was the summed frequency of annotated unique rearrangements, while breadth was defined as annotated unique rearrangements over total unique productive rearrangements. TCR breadth was compared between groups using two-sided Wilcoxon rank-sum tests. TCRdb retrieved this table from immuneACCESS and kept in-frame rearrangements only. Not all clones are present; in checked studies, unresolved V genes account for under half, and no reason is known for the remainder. D and trimming come from the DNA, and the V and J calls and clone size come from that table. This sample holds 450,000 to 550,000 clones; 89% were observed only once. The ten top clones hold around 2.6% of the sample.

Rearrangement joined TRBV7-9 to TRBJ1-1, and perhaps TRBD1 as D gene, on 5 matching bases. Specimen: peripheral blood, collected in a trial of Ad26.COV2.S vaccine versus placebo. The sequence derives from a person between 18 and 59 years old who received the Ad26.COV2.S COVID-19 vaccine or a placebo. The DNA sequence reads TGTGCCAGCAGCTTACATCAGGGAAGTGCTGAAGCTTTCTTT. Translated, it gives CASSLHQGSAEAFF.